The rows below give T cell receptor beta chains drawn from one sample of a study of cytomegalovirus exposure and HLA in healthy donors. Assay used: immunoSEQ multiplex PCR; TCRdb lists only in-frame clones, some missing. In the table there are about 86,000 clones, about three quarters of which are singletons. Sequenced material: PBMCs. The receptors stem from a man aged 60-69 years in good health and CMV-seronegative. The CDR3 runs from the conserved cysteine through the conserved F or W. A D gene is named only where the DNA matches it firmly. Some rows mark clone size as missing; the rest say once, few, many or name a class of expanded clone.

TGTGCCAGCAGCTCGGACAGGTACTCCTACGAGCAGTACTTC | CASSSDRYSYEQYF | TRBJ2-7 | NA | TRBV5-6 | TRBD1
TGTGCCAGCAGGGGACAGGGGGCTGGCTCCTACGAGCAGTACTTC | CASRGQGAGSYEQYF | TRBJ2-7 | NA | TRBV6-1 | TRBD1
TGTGCCAGCAGCTTAAGGACAGGGGGCAGCGTTTCACCCCTCCACTTT | CASSLRTGGSVSPLHF | TRBJ1-6 | NA | TRBV11-2 | TRBD1
TGCAGCGTTGATCTAGCGGGCGTAAAGTTCTTC | CSVDLAGVKFF | TRBJ2-1 | NA | TRBV29-1 | TRBD2
TGTGCCAGCGAGGGTCCCGAGCAGTACTTC | CASEGPEQYF | TRBJ2-7 | NA | TRBV2 | NA
TGTGCCAGCAGTGCGGCTGCAACTAATGAAAAACTGTTTTTT | CASSAAATNEKLFF | TRBJ1-4 | few | TRBV6-5 | NA
TGTGCCAGCAGCTTTTGGGCTAGCGTTTCCTACGAGCAGTACTTC | CASSFWASVSYEQYF | TRBJ2-7 | NA | TRBV5-4 | NA
TGTGCCAGCAGCGTTAGACAGGGAGCTGGAAACACCATATATTTT | CASSVRQGAGNTIYF | TRBJ1-3 | NA | TRBV9 | TRBD1
TGTGCCAGTACAGGGCAGCCCCCCGGTCAGCCCCAGCATTTT | CASTGQPPGQPQHF | TRBJ1-5 | NA | TRBV19 | NA
TGCGCCAGCAGGCCAAACTCAGGGGACGGGACTGAAGCTTTCTTT | CASRPNSGDGTEAFF | TRBJ1-1 | NA | TRBV5-1 | NA
TGTGCCAGCGGGGGCTCCACCTACAATGAGCAGTTCTTC | CASGGSTYNEQFF | TRBJ2-1 | few | TRBV28 | NA
TGTGCCAGCAGGGAAGCGGGAGGCCCCTCCTACGAGCAGTACTTC | CASREAGGPSYEQYF | TRBJ2-7 | NA | TRBV28 | TRBD2
TGTGCCAGCAGCTTAGTGTCTGGGGGGAGCGAAAAACTGTTTTTT | CASSLVSGGSEKLFF | TRBJ1-4 | NA | TRBV11-2 | NA
TGTGCCAGCAGCTTAGCGCTAACTGAGACCCAGTACTTC | CASSLALTETQYF | TRBJ2-5 | few | TRBV7-6 | NA
TGCGCCAGCAGCCAAGATGTGCCCCGGGGATTCTCCGCCTATAATTCACCCCTCCACTTT | CASSQDVPRGFSAYNSPLHF | TRBJ1-6 | NA | TRBV4-1 | NA
TGTGCCAGTAGTATAGCCGGGACTACTAACCAGTACTTC | CASSIAGTTNQYF | TRBJ2-7 | few | TRBV19 | TRBD2
TGTGCCAGCAGCCCCTGGACTAGCAGGGATACGCAGTATTTT | CASSPWTSRDTQYF | TRBJ2-3 | NA | TRBV11-2 | TRBD2
TGTGCCAGCGGAGCGGGCAGCTACGAGCAGTACTTC | CASGAGSYEQYF | TRBJ2-7 | NA | TRBV6-5 | NA
TGTGCCAGCAGTGAAGCGCCGGGACAGGAAGCTTTCTTT | CASSEAPGQEAFF | TRBJ1-1 | NA | TRBV2 | TRBD1
TGCGCCAGCAGCCCGGGGAGGGGGGCCTACGAGCAGTACTTC | CASSPGRGAYEQYF | TRBJ2-7 | NA | TRBV5-1 | NA
TGTGCCAGCAGATCCCCGGGAGGGCCTCAAGAGACCCAGTACTTC | CASRSPGGPQETQYF | TRBJ2-5 | NA | TRBV25-1 | TRBD2
TGCAGCGTTGAAGATGGTGGACAGGGGGAGGCTGAAGCTTTCTTT | CSVEDGGQGEAEAFF | TRBJ1-1 | NA | TRBV29-1 | TRBD1
TGTGCCATCAGTGAGTCAGCCGGGTCGCCCTACGAGCAGTACTTC | CAISESAGSPYEQYF | TRBJ2-7 | NA | TRBV10-3 | NA
TGCGCCAGCAGCGGAACAGGGGGCCGGATCGACGAGCAGTACTTC | CASSGTGGRIDEQYF | TRBJ2-7 | NA | TRBV5-1 | TRBD1
TGTGCCAGCAGCTTACAGTCGAACACCGGGGAGCTGTTTTTT | CASSLQSNTGELFF | TRBJ2-2 | NA | TRBV7-9 | NA
TGTGCCTGGTACAGAAGCTCCTACAATGAGCAGTTCTTC | CAWYRSSYNEQFF | TRBJ2-1 | NA | TRBV30 | NA
TGTGCCAGTACCGCGACAGGGGATGGCTATGGCTACACCTTC | CASTATGDGYGYTF | TRBJ1-2 | NA | TRBV19 | TRBD1
TGTGCCAGCAGTGAAGGGTGGGGACAGGGAAGGAATGAGCAGTTCTTC | CASSEGWGQGRNEQFF | TRBJ2-1 | NA | TRBV6-1 | TRBD1
TGCGCCAGCAGCCCTACAGGGGTAAACGAAAAACTGTTTTTT | CASSPTGVNEKLFF | TRBJ1-4 | NA | TRBV5-1 | TRBD1
TGTGCCAGCAGCGTAGAGGGACTAGCGGCCCGCTCCTACAATGAGCAGTTCTTC | CASSVEGLAARSYNEQFF | TRBJ2-1 | NA | TRBV9 | TRBD2
TGTGCCAGTAGTAGTACAGGGGGCTACACTGAAGCTTTCTTT | CASSSTGGYTEAFF | TRBJ1-1 | once | TRBV19 | TRBD1
TGCGCCAGCAGCTTGGGGGCAGGGATGACCGGGGAGCTGTTTTTT | CASSLGAGMTGELFF | TRBJ2-2 | NA | TRBV5-1 | NA
TGTGCCAGCAGTCCTTTAAGGCGGAGCTCCTACAATGAGCAGTTCTTC | CASSPLRRSSYNEQFF | TRBJ2-1 | few | TRBV6-6 | NA
TGTGCCAGCAGCTTAGCGCGAGGGGATACGCAGTATTTT | CASSLARGDTQYF | TRBJ2-3 | NA | TRBV7-2 | NA
TGCAGCGTAACGGACAGGGCCCTGGACGAGCAGTACTTC | CSVTDRALDEQYF | TRBJ2-7 | NA | TRBV29-1 | TRBD1
TGTGCCAGCAGGTCGACAGGGGGAGGCTACGAGCAGTACTTC | CASRSTGGGYEQYF | TRBJ2-7 | NA | TRBV6-5 | TRBD1
TGTGCCAGCAGCTTGGGTGGCGGCAGGCGGGGGCCCCAGCATTTT | CASSLGGGRRGPQHF | TRBJ1-5 | NA | TRBV5-6 | NA
TGCGCCAGCAGCCAATCGGAGTTTCAAGAGACCCAGTACTTC | CASSQSEFQETQYF | TRBJ2-5 | NA | TRBV4-1 | NA
TGTGCCAGCAGCTTAGGGCTAGCCTCCTACGAGCAGTACTTC | CASSLGLASYEQYF | TRBJ2-7 | NA | TRBV7-2 | NA
TGTGCCAGCACCCTATGGCAGGACAGGGATTTCGCTTTCTTT | CASTLWQDRDFAFF | TRBJ1-1 | few | TRBV28 | TRBD1
TGTGCCAGCAGCTCCGAGGGGGGGATCCGTGGCTACACCTTC | CASSSEGGIRGYTF | TRBJ1-2 | NA | TRBV5-4 | NA
TGCAGCGTTGGACGAAACAGGGACACAGATACGCAGTATTTT | CSVGRNRDTDTQYF | TRBJ2-3 | NA | TRBV29-1 | NA
TGTGCCTGGGACCGGGACTGGGCAGCAGAAGGTGAGCAGTTCTTC | CAWDRDWAAEGEQFF | TRBJ2-1 | NA | TRBV30 | NA
TGTGCCAGCAGTTATGAGGGGGGGCCCTACGAGCAGTACTTC | CASSYEGGPYEQYF | TRBJ2-7 | NA | TRBV6-5 | NA
TGTGCCAGCAGTTTCAGGGGGGCTAGTGGGGCCAACGTCCTGACTTTC | CASSFRGASGANVLTF | TRBJ2-6 | few | TRBV6-5 | NA
TGTGCCACCAGACTACAGGGTCAGGGTACGCAGTATTTT | CATRLQGQGTQYF | TRBJ2-3 | NA | TRBV15 | NA
TGTGCCATCAGTGAGGGACAGGACACAGATACGCAGTATTTT | CAISEGQDTDTQYF | TRBJ2-3 | NA | TRBV10-3 | TRBD1
TGTGCCAGCAGCCTCGGGGAGGAGCAGTACTTC | CASSLGEEQYF | TRBJ2-7 | NA | TRBV11-3 | NA
TGTGCCAGTAGTGCCTTTGACAGTCAAGAGACCCAGTACTTC | CASSAFDSQETQYF | TRBJ2-5 | NA | TRBV19 | NA
TGCGCCAGCAGCTTGGACTCGACAGGGTCTAGAGCTGAAGCTTTCTTT | CASSLDSTGSRAEAFF | TRBJ1-1 | NA | TRBV5-1 | TRBD1
TGTGCCAGCAGCCAGGAGCTAGAATTCTCCGAGCAGTACTTC | CASSQELEFSEQYF | TRBJ2-7 | once | TRBV4-2 | NA
TGTGCCAGCAGCCTGTCATGGGCCCTCTACGAGCAGTACTTC | CASSLSWALYEQYF | TRBJ2-7 | NA | TRBV11-2 | NA
TGTGCCACGAAACCGGGACAGGGGGCTAATTCACCCCTCCACTTT | CATKPGQGANSPLHF | TRBJ1-6 | NA | TRBV10-3 | TRBD1
TGCGCCAGCAGCCTTGGACAGCCGGCATCGCCCCAGCATTTT | CASSLGQPASPQHF | TRBJ1-5 | NA | TRBV4-1 | NA
TGTGCCAGCAGCAAAGCCCCCGTACTAGCGGGGATCAATGAGCAGTTCTTC | CASSKAPVLAGINEQFF | TRBJ2-1 | NA | TRBV21-1 | NA
TGCGCCAGCAGCTTGTCGGGGGGTTTCCAAGAGACCCAGTACTTC | CASSLSGGFQETQYF | TRBJ2-5 | NA | TRBV5-1 | TRBD2
TGTGCTAGCAGCCCCTTGCGGGGCGAGGTCGCTGAAGCTTTCTTT | CASSPLRGEVAEAFF | TRBJ1-1 | NA | TRBV7-7 | NA
TGTGCCAGCAGCGGGACTAGAGAGCAGTACTTC | CASSGTREQYF | TRBJ2-7 | NA | TRBV7-9 | TRBD2
TGTGCCAGCAGCCGACAGGGCTTGAGCACCGGGGAGCTGCTTTTT | CASSRQGLSTGELLF | TRBJ2-2 | NA | TRBV6-6 | TRBD1
TGTGCCAGCGGTATTTCTAGCGGGCCCACAGATACGCAGTATTTT | CASGISSGPTDTQYF | TRBJ2-3 | NA | TRBV5-4 | TRBD2